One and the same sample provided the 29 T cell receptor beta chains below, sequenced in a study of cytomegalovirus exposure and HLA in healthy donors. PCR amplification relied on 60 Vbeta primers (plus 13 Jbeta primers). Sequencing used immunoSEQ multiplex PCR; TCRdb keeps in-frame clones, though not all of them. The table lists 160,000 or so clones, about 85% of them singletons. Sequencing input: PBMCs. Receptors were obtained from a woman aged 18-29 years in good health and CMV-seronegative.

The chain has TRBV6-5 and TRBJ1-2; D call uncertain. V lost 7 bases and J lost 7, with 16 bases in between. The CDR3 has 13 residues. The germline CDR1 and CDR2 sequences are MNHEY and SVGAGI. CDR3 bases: TGTGCCAGCAACCTCCAGGAATCCGGTGGCTACACCTTC. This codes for CASNLQESGGYTF.

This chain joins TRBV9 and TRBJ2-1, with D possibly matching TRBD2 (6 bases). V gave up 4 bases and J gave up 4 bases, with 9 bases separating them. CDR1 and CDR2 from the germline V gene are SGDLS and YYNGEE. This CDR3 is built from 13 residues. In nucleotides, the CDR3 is TGTGCCAGCAGCCCCCGGGGGTACAATGAGCAGTTCTTC. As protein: CASSPRGYNEQFF.

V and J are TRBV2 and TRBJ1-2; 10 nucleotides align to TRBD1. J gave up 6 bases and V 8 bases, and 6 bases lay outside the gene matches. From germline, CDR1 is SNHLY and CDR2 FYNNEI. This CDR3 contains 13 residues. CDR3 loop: CASRGQGGNGYTF. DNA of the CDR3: TGTGCCAGCCGCGGACAGGGGGGAAATGGCTACACCTTC.

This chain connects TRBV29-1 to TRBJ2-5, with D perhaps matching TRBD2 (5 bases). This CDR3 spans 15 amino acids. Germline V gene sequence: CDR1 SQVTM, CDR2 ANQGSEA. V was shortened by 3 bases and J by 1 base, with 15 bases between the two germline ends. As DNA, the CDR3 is TGCAGCGTTGAGAGGCGGGCAGGAATCCAAGAGACCCAGTACTTC. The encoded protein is CSVERRAGIQETQYF. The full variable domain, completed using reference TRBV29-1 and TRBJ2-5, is SAVISQKPSRDICQRGTSLTIQCQVDSQVTMMFWYRQQPGQSLTLIATANQGSEATYESGFVIDKFPISRPNLTFSTLTVSNMSPEDSSIYLCSVERRAGIQETQYFGPGTRLLVL.

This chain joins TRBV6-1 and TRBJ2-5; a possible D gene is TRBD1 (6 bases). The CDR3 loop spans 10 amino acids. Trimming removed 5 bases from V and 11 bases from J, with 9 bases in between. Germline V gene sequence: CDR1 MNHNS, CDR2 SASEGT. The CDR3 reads CASSHRGQYF. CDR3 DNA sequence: TGTGCCAGCAGTCATAGGGGGCAGTACTTC.

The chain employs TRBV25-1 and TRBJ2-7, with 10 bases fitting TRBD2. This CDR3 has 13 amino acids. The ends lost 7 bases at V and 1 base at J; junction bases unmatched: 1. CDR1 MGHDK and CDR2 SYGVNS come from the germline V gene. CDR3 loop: CASTAGGSYEQYF. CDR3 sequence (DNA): TGTGCCAGCACAGCGGGAGGGTCCTACGAGCAGTACTTC.

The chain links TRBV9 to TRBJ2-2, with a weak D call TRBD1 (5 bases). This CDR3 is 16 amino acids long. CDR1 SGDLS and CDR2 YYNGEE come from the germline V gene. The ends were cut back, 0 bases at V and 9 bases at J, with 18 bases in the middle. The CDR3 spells CASSVDSSGSNRELFF. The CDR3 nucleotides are TGTGCCAGCAGCGTAGATTCGTCAGGGTCTAACCGGGAGCTGTTTTTT.

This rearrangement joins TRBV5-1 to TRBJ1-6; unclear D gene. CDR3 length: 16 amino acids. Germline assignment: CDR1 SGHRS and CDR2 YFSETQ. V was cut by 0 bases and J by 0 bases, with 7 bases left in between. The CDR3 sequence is CASSLAGSSYNSPLHF. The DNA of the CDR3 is TGCGCCAGCAGCTTGGCCGGTAGCTCCTATAATTCACCCCTCCACTTT.

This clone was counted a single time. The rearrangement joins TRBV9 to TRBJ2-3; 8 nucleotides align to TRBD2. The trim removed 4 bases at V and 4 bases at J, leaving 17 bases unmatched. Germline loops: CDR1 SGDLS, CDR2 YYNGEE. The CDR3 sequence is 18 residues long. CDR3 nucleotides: TGTGCCAGCAGCTCGGGGGGGGCGGGAGCGAACTTCGCAGATACGCAGTATTTT. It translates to CASSSGGAGANFADTQYF. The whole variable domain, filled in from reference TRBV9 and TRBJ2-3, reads DSGVTQTPKHLITATGQRVTLRCSPRSGDLSVYWYQQSLDQGLQFLIQYYNGEERAKGNILERFSAQQFPDLHSELNLSSLELGDSALYFCASSSGGAGANFADTQYFGPGTRLTVL.

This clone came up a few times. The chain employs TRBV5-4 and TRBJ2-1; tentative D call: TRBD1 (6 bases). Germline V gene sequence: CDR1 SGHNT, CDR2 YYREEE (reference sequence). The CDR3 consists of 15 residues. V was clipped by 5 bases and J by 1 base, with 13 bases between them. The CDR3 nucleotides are TGTGCCAGCAGGCAGGGTACAGGGTCCTACAATGAGCAGTTCTTC. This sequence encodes CASRQGTGSYNEQFF.

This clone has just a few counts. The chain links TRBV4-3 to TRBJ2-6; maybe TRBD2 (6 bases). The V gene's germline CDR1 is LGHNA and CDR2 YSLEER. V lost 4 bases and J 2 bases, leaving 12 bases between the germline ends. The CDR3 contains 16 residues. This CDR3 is CASSLRGGAGANVLTF. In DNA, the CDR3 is TGCGCCAGCAGCCTACGCGGCGGGGCTGGGGCCAACGTCCTGACTTTC.

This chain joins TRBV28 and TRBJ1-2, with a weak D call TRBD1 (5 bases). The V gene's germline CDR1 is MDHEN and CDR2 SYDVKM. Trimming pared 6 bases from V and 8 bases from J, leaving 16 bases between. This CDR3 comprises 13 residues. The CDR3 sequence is CASRAGGVGGYTF. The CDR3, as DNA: TGTGCCAGCAGGGCGGGGGGGGTAGGAGGCTACACCTTC.

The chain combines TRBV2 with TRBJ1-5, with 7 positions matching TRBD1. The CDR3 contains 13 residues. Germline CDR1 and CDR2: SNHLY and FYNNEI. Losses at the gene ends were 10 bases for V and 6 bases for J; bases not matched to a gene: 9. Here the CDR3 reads CATRDRWAQPQHF. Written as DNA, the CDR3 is TGTGCCACCCGGGACAGATGGGCTCAGCCCCAGCATTTT. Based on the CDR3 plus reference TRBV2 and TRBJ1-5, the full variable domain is EPEVTQTPSHQVTQMGQEVILRCVPISNHLYFYWYRQILGQKVEFLVSFYNNEISEKSEIFDDQFSVERPDGSNFTLKIRSTKLEDSAMYFCATRDRWAQPQHFGDGTRLSIL.

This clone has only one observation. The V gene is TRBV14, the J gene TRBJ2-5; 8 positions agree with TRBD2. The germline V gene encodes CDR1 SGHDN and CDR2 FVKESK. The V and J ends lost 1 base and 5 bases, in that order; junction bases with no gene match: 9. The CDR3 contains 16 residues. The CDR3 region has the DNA TGTGCCAGCAGCCAAGGAAATAGCGGGATCAGCGAGACCCAGTACTTC. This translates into CASSQGNSGISETQYF.

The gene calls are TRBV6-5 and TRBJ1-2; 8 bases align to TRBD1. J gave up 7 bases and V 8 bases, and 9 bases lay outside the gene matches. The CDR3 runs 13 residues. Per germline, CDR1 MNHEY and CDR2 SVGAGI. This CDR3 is CASHRGDQCGYTF. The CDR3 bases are TGTGCCAGCCACAGGGGGGACCAGTGTGGCTACACCTTC.

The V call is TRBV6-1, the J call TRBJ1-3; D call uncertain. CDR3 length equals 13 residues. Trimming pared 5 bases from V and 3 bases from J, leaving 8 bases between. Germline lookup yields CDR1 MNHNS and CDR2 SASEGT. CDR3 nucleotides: TGTGCCAGCAGTCGGGGATATGGAAACACCATATATTTT. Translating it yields CASSRGYGNTIYF.

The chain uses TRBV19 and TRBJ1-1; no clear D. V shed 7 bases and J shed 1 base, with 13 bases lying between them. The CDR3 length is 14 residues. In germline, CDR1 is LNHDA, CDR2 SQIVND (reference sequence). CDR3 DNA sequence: TGTGCCAGTACCTCCCCTTTCGGGAACACTGAAGCTTTCTTT. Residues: CASTSPFGNTEAFF.

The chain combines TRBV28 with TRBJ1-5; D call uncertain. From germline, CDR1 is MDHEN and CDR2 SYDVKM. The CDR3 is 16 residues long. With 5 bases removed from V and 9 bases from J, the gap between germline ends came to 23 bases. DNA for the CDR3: TGTGCCAGCAGTACCCACTCGGACGGGGAAAACCCGCCCCAGCATTTT. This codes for CASSTHSDGENPPQHF.

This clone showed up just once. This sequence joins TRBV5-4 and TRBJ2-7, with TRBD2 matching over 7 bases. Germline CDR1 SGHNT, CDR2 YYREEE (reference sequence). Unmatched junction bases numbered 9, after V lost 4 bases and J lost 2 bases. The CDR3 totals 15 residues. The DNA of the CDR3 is TGTGCCAGCAGCCTGTGGGGCGGGAGTACCTACGAGCAGTACTTC. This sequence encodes CASSLWGGSTYEQYF.

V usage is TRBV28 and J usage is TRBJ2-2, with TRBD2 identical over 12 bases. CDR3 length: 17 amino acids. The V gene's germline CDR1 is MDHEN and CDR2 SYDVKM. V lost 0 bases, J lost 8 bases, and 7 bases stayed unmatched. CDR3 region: CASSLWVLAGGPGELFF. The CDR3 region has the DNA TGTGCCAGCAGTTTATGGGTGCTAGCGGGAGGGCCTGGGGAGCTGTTTTTT.

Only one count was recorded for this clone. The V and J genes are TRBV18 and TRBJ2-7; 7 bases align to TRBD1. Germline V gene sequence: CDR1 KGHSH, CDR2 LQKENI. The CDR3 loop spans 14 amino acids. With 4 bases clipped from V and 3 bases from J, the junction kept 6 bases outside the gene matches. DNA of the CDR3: TGTGCCAGCTCACTAGCACAGGGGAGCTACGAGCAGTACTTC. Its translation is CASSLAQGSYEQYF.

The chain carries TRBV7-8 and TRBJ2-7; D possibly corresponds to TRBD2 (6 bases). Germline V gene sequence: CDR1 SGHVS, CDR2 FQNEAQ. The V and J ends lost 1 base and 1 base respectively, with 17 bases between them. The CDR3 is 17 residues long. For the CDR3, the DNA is TGTGCCAGCAGCTTAGAACAGGCTAGCGCCTTATCCTACGAGCAGTACTTC. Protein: CASSLEQASALSYEQYF.

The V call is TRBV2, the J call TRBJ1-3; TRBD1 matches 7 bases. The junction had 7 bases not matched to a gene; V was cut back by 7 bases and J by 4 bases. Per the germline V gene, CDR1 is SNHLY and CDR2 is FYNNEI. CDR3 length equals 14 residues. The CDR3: CASKDRVAGNTIYF. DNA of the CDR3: TGTGCCAGCAAAGACAGGGTAGCAGGAAACACCATATATTTT.

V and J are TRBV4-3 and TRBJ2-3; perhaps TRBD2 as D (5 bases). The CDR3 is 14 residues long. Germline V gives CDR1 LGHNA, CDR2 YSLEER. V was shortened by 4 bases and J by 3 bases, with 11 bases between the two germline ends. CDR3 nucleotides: TGCGCCAGCAGCCTCGATTCGGGGACAGATACGCAGTATTTT. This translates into CASSLDSGTDTQYF.

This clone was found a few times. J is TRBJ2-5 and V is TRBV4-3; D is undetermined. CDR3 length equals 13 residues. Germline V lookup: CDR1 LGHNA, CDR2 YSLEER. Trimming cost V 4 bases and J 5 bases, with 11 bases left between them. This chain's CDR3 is CASSRLHGETQYF. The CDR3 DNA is TGCGCCAGCAGCCGCCTTCACGGGGAGACCCAGTACTTC.

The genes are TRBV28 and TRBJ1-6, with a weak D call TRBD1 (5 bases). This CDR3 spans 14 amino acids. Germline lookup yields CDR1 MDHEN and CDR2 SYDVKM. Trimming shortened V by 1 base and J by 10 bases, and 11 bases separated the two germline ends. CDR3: CASSLSQGPSPLHF. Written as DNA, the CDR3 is TGTGCCAGCAGTTTATCCCAGGGCCCCTCACCCCTCCACTTT.

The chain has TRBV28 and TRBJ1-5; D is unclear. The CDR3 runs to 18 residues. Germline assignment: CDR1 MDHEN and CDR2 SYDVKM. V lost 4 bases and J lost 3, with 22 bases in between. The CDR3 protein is CASSSSGRRMYTNQPQHF. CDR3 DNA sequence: TGTGCCAGCAGTTCATCCGGACGGAGGATGTATACCAATCAGCCCCAGCATTTT.

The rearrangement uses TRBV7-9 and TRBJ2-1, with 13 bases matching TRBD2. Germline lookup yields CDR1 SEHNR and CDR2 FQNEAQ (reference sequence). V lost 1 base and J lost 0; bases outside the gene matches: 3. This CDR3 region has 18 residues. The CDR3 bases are TGTGCCAGCAGCTTAGAACTAGCGGGAGGGCGCTCCTACAATGAGCAGTTCTTC. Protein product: CASSLELAGGRSYNEQFF. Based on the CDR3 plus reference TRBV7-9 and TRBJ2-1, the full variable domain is DTGVSQNPRHKITKRGQNVTFRCDPISEHNRLYWYRQTLGQGPEFLTYFQNEAQLEKSRLLSDRFSAERPKGSFSTLEIQRTEQGDSAMYLCASSLELAGGRSYNEQFFGPGTRLTVL.

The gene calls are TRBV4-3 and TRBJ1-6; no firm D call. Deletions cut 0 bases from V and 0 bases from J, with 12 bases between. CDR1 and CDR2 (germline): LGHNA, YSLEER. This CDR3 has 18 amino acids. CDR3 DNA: TGCGCCAGCAGCCAAGATAGCGGGGAGAGCTCCTATAATTCACCCCTCCACTTT. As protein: CASSQDSGESSYNSPLHF.